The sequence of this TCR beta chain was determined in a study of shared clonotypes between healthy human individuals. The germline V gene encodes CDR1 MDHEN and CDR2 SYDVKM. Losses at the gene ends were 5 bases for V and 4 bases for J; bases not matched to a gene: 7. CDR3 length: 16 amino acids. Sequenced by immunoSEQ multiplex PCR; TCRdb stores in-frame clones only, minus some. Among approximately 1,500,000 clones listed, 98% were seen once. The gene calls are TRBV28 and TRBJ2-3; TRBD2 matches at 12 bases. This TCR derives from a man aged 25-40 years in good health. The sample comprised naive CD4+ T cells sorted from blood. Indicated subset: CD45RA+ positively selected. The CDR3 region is CASSLGLAGPSDTQYF. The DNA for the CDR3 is TGTGCCAGCAGTCTCGGACTAGCGGGACCTTCAGATACGCAGTATTTT.